Described below is a single T cell receptor (beta chain) sequence and its context. The sample originates from a study of blood T cell repertoires in COVID-19. In the study overall: The cDNA or gDNA used as material had been derived from T cells, B-cell-depleted T cells, or PBMCs.

Original processing notes: Amplification with reference gene primers provided the estimates of nucleated cell counts. The method was immunoSEQ multiplex PCR; TCRdb's version includes in-frame clones alone and lacks a portion of them. D and trimming were read from the DNA, whereas the V and J calls and clone size are those reported in that table. This table holds roughly 290,000 clones, around 85% found once. The CDR3 is made up of 15 amino acids. Trimming removed 1 base at V and 8 bases at J, with 15 bases between. Germline loops: CDR1 SGHNT, CDR2 YENEEA. The V call is TRBV11-3, the J call TRBJ2-1; a possible D gene is TRBD1 (5 bases). This sequence was found in a human donor with COVID-19, enrolled during active disease. The donor label of this sample is uncertain. Specimen: peripheral blood. CDR3 protein: CASSLGVLGVDEQFF. The CDR3 bases are TGTGCCAGCAGCTTAGGTGTCCTAGGGGTGGATGAGCAGTTCTTC.